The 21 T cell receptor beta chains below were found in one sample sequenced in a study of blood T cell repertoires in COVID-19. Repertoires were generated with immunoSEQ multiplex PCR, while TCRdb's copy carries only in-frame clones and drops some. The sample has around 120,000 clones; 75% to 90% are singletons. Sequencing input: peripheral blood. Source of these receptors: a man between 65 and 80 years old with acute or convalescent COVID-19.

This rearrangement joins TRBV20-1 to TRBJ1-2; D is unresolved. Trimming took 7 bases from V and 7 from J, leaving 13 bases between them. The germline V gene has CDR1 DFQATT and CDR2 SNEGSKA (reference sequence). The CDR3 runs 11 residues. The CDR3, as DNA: TGCAGTGTAGATTCCCCAAGTGGCTACACCTTC. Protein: CSVDSPSGYTF.

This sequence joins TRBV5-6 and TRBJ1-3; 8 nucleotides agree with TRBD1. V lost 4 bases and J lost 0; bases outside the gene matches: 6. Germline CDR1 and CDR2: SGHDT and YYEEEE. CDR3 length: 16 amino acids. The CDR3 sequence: CASSQTGVGSGNTIYF. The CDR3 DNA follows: TGTGCCAGCAGCCAGACAGGGGTGGGCTCTGGAAACACCATATATTTT.

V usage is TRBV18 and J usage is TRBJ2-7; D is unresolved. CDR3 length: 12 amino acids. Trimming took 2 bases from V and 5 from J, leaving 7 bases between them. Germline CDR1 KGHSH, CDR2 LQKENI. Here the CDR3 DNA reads TGTGCCAGCTCACCAGGGCACCACGAGCAGTACTTC. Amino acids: CASSPGHHEQYF.

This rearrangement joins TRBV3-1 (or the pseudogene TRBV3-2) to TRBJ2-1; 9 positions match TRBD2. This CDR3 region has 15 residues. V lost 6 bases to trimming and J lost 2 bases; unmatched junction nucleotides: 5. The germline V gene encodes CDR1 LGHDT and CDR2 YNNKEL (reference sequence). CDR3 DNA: TGTGCCAGCAGACTTAGCGGGGGTGCCTACAATGAGCAGTTCTTC. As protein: CASRLSGGAYNEQFF.

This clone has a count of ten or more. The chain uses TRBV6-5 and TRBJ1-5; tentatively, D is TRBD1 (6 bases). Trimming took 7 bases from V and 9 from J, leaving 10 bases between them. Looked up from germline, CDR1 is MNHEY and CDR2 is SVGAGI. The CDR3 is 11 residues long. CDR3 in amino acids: CASTLTGPQHF. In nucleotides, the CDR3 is TGTGCCAGCACCCTGACAGGGCCCCAGCATTTT.

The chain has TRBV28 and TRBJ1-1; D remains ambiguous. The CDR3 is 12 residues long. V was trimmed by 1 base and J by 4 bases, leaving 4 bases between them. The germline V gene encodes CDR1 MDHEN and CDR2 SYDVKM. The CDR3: CASSLSVTEAFF. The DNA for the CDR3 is TGTGCCAGCAGTTTATCGGTCACTGAAGCTTTCTTT. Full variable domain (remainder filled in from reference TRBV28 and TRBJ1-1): DVKVTQSSRYLVKRTGEKVFLECVQDMDHENMFWYRQDPGLGLRLIYFSYDVKMKEKGDIPEGYSVSREKKERFSLILESASTNQTSMYLCASSLSVTEAFFGQGTRLTVV.

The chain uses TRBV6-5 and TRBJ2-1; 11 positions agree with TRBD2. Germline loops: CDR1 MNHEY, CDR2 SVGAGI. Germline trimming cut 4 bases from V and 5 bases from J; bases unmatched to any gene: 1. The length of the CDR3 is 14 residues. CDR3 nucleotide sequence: TGTGCCAGCAGTTCTAGCGGGGGGAACAATGAGCAGTTCTTC. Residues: CASSSSGGNNEQFF.

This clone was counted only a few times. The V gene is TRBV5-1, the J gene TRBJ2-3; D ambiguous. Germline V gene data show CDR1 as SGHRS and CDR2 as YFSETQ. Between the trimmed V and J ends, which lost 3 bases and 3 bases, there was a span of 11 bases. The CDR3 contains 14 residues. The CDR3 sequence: CASSSYRETDTQYF. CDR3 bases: TGCGCCAGCAGCTCCTACAGAGAAACAGATACGCAGTATTTT.

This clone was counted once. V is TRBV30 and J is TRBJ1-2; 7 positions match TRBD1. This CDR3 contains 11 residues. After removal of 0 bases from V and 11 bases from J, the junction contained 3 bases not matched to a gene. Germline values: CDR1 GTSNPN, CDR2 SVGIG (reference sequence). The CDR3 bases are TGTGCCTGGAGTGTAGGGGGCTCGTACACCTTC. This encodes CAWSVGGSYTF.

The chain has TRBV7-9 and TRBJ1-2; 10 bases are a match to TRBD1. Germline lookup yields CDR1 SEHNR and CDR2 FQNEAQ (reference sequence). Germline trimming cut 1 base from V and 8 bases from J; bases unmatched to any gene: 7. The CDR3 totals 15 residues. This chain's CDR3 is CASSLDLRDRGGYTF. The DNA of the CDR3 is TGTGCCAGCAGCTTAGACCTCCGGGACAGGGGAGGCTACACCTTC.

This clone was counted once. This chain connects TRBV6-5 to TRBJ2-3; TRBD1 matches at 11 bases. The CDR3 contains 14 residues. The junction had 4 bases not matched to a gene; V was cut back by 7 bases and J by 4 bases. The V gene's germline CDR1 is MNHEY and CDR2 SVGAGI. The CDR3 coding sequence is TGTGCCAGCACCCTGGACAGGGGGCCAGATACGCAGTATTTT. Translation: CASTLDRGPDTQYF.

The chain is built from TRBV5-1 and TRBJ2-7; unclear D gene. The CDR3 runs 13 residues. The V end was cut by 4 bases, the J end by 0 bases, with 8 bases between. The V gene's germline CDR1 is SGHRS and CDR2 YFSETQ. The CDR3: CASSVLGSYEQYF. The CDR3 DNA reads TGCGCCAGCAGCGTCCTAGGCTCCTACGAGCAGTACTTC.

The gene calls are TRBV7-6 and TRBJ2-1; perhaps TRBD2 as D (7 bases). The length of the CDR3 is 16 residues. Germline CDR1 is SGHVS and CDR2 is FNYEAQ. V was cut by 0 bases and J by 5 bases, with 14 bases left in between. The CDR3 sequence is CASSLAGGGGHNEQFF. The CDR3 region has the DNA TGTGCCAGCAGCTTAGCCGGCGGGGGCGGCCACAATGAGCAGTTCTTC.

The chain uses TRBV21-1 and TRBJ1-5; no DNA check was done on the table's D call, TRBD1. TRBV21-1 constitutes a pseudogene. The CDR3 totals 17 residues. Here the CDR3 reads CASSPHRDRGRNQPQHF. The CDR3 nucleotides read TGTGCCAGCAGCCCCCACAGGGACAGGGGGCGGAATCAGCCCCAGCATTTT.

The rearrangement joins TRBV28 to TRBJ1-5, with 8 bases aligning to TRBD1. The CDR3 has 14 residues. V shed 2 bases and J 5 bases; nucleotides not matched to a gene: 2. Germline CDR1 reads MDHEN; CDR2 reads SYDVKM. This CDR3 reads CASSLVTGDQPQHF. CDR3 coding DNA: TGTGCCAGCAGTTTAGTGACAGGGGATCAGCCCCAGCATTTT.

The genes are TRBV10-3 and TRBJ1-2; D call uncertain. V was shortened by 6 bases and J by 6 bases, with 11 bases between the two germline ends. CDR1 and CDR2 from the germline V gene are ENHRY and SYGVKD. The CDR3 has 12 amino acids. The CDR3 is CAISEERDGYTF. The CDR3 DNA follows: TGTGCCATCAGCGAGGAGCGGGATGGCTACACCTTC.

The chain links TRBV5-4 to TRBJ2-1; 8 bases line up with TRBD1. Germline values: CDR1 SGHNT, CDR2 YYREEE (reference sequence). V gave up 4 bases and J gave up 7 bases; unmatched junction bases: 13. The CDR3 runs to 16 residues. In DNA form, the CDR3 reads TGTGCCAGCAGCCCACCGGGGCAGGGGGCGAGGAATGAGCAGTTCTTC. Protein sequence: CASSPPGQGARNEQFF.

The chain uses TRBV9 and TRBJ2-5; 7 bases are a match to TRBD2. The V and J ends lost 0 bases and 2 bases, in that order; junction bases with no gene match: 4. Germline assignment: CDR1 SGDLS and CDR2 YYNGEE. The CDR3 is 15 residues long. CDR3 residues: CASSVAAGVQETQYF. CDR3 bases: TGTGCCAGCAGCGTAGCCGCGGGAGTGCAAGAGACCCAGTACTTC.

CDR3 in amino acids: CASSLGQARAGELFF. The DNA for the CDR3 is TGCGCCAGCAGCTTAGGACAGGCCCGCGCCGGGGAGCTGTTTTTT. J is TRBJ2-2 and V is TRBV5-1; 7 bases map to TRBD1. Trimming took 2 bases from V and 6 from J; bases not matched to a gene: 7. This CDR3 is 15 amino acids long. Per germline, CDR1 SGHRS and CDR2 YFSETQ.

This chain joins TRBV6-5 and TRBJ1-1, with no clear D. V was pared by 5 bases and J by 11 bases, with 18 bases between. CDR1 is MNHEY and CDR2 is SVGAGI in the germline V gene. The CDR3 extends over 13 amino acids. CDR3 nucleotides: TGTGCCAGCAGTACCCCTGTCGGGTGGGAGGCTTTCTTT. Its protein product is CASSTPVGWEAFF.

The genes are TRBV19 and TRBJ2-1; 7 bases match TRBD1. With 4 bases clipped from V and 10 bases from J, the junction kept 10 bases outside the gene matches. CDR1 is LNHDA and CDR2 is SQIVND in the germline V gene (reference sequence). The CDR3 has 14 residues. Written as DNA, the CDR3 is TGTGCCAGTAGTACCTTCACAGGGGAAGGCGAGCAGTTCTTC. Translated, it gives CASSTFTGEGEQFF.